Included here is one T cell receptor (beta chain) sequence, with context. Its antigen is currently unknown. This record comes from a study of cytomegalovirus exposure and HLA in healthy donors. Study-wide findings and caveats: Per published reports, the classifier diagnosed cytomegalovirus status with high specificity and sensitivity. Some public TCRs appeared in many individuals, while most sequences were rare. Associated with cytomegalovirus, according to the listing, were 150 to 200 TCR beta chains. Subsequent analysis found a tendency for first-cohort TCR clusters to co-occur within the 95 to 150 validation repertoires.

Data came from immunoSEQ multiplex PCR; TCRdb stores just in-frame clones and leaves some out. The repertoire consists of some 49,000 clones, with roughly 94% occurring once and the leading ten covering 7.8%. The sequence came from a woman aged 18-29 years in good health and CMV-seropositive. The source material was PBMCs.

CDR3 nucleotide sequence: TGCAGCGCCCGAGGGCTAGCGGGAGGCAATGAGCAGTTCTTC. Its protein product is CSARGLAGGNEQFF. The V call is TRBV29-1, the J call TRBJ2-1; 11 positions match TRBD2. Germline lookup yields CDR1 SQVTM and CDR2 ANQGSEA. The CDR3 spans 14 residues. Trimming removed 7 bases from V and 6 bases from J; junction bases left unmatched: 8.